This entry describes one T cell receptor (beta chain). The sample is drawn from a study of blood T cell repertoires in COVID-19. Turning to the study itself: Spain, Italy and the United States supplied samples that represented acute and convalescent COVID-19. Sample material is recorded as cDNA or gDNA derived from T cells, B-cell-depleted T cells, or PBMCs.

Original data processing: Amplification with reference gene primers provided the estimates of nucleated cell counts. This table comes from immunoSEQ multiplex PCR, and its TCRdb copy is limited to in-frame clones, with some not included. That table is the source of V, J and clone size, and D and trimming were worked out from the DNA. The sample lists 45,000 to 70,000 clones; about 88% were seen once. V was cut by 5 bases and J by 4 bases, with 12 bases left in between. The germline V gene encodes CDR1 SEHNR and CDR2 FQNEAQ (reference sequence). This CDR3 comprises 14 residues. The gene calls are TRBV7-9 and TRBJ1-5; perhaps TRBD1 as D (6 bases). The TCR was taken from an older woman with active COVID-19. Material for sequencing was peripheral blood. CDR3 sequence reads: CASSPGVANQPQHF. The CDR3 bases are TGTGCCAGCAGCCCAGGGGTTGCTAATCAGCCCCAGCATTTT.